These T cell receptor beta chains were read from a single sample in a study of T cell repertoires in ileal Crohn's disease. Assay used: immunoSEQ multiplex PCR; TCRdb lists only in-frame clones, some missing. The sample has more than 11,000 clones, around three quarters seen once. The specimen sequenced was ileal tissue. The receptors here all came from an adult with Crohn's disease. CDR3s include the opening cysteine and the closing phenylalanine or tryptophan. Each record gives: CDR3 protein, CDR3 DNA, J gene, V gene, clone size, D gene. A D gene is named only where the DNA matches it firmly. Size tells how often a clone was seen (once, few, many) or the class of an expanded clone, and some rows leave it out.

CDR3aa: CATSPARVVTGELFF
CDR3nt: TGTGCCACCAGCCCTGCACGGGTTGTAACCGGGGAGCTGTTTTTT
j_gene: TRBJ2-2
v_gene: TRBV15
abundance: NA
d_gene: NA

CDR3aa: CATQVGQGLVYEQYF
CDR3nt: TGCGCCACCCAAGTTGGCCAGGGTCTAGTCTACGAGCAGTACTTC
j_gene: TRBJ2-7
v_gene: TRBV23-1
abundance: NA
d_gene: NA

CDR3aa: CASILRWGQGSYEQYF
CDR3nt: TGTGCCAGCATTCTTCGATGGGGACAGGGGTCTTACGAGCAGTACTTC
j_gene: TRBJ2-7
v_gene: TRBV27
abundance: few
d_gene: TRBD1

CDR3aa: CASSPQTGAYNEQFF
CDR3nt: TGTGCCAGCAGCCCCCAAACGGGGGCCTACAATGAGCAGTTCTTC
j_gene: TRBJ2-1
v_gene: TRBV6-1
abundance: NA
d_gene: NA

CDR3aa: CASSFQRTGGGEQYF
CDR3nt: TGTGCCAGCAGTTTCCAGAGGACAGGGGGAGGCGAGCAGTACTTC
j_gene: TRBJ2-7
v_gene: TRBV27
abundance: NA
d_gene: TRBD1

CDR3aa: CASSPATQETQYF
CDR3nt: TGTGCCAGCAGCCCCGCAACCCAAGAGACCCAGTACTTC
j_gene: TRBJ2-5
v_gene: TRBV27
abundance: NA
d_gene: NA

CDR3aa: CASSYDPQALPHF
CDR3nt: TGTGCCAGCAGTTACGACCCACAGGCTCTACCCCACTTT
j_gene: TRBJ1-6
v_gene: TRBV6-5
abundance: NA
d_gene: NA

CDR3aa: CASSPGGGRTSYEQYF
CDR3nt: TGCGCCAGCAGCCCGGGCGGGGGAAGGACCTCCTACGAGCAGTACTTC
j_gene: TRBJ2-7
v_gene: TRBV5-1
abundance: NA
d_gene: TRBD2

CDR3aa: CASSPSGGNTIYF
CDR3nt: TGTGCCAGCTCACCGTCAGGAGGAAACACCATATATTTT
j_gene: TRBJ1-3
v_gene: TRBV18
abundance: NA
d_gene: NA

CDR3aa: CASSLAGTANSPLHF
CDR3nt: TGTGCCAGCAGCTTAGCAGGGACGGCAAATTCACCCCTCCACTTT
j_gene: TRBJ1-6
v_gene: TRBV7-9
abundance: few
d_gene: NA

CDR3aa: CASSLGDSGGLETQYF
CDR3nt: TGCGCCAGCAGCTTGGGTGATAGCGGGGGTCTGGAGACCCAGTACTTC
j_gene: TRBJ2-5
v_gene: TRBV5-1
abundance: NA
d_gene: TRBD2

CDR3aa: CASSNYRNSPLHF
CDR3nt: TGTGCCAGCAGTAATTACAGGAATTCACCCCTCCACTTT
j_gene: TRBJ1-6
v_gene: TRBV6-1
abundance: NA
d_gene: NA

CDR3aa: CASSQRFSSAPGTGELFF
CDR3nt: TGCGCCAGCAGCCAACGGTTCAGTTCCGCGCCGGGCACCGGGGAGCTGTTTTTT
j_gene: TRBJ2-2
v_gene: TRBV4-1
abundance: once
d_gene: NA

CDR3aa: CASRTGGNTEAFF
CDR3nt: TGTGCCAGCAGAACGGGGGGGAACACTGAAGCTTTCTTT
j_gene: TRBJ1-1
v_gene: TRBV2
abundance: NA
d_gene: NA

CDR3aa: CSHLGQANTEAFF
CDR3nt: TGCAGCCATTTAGGGCAGGCGAACACTGAAGCTTTCTTT
j_gene: TRBJ1-1
v_gene: TRBV29-1
abundance: NA
d_gene: NA

CDR3aa: CASSLDSNTEAFF
CDR3nt: TGTGCTAGCAGCTTAGACAGTAACACTGAAGCTTTCTTT
j_gene: TRBJ1-1
v_gene: TRBV7-7
abundance: NA
d_gene: NA

CDR3aa: CASSYLGTHYEQYF
CDR3nt: TGTGCCAGCAGTTACCTGGGGACCCACTACGAGCAGTACTTC
j_gene: TRBJ2-7
v_gene: TRBV6-5
abundance: NA
d_gene: NA

CDR3aa: CASSQDRTTGANVLTF
CDR3nt: TGCGCCAGCAGCCAAGATCGGACAACTGGGGCCAACGTCCTGACTTTC
j_gene: TRBJ2-6
v_gene: TRBV4-1
abundance: once
d_gene: NA

CDR3aa: CASSFPGQSYEQYF
CDR3nt: TGTGCCAGCAGCTTTCCGGGACAGTCCTACGAGCAGTACTTC
j_gene: TRBJ2-7
v_gene: TRBV7-9
abundance: NA
d_gene: TRBD1

CDR3aa: CASSLQGVGANVLTF
CDR3nt: TGTGCCAGCAGCCTACAGGGCGTTGGGGCCAACGTCCTGACTTTC
j_gene: TRBJ2-6
v_gene: TRBV6-5
abundance: NA
d_gene: NA

CDR3aa: CASSSVGQGTQETQYF
CDR3nt: TGCGCCAGCAGCTCAGTCGGACAGGGGACTCAAGAGACCCAGTACTTC
j_gene: TRBJ2-5
v_gene: TRBV5-1
abundance: NA
d_gene: TRBD1

CDR3aa: CASSLAKTSGLVYF
CDR3nt: TGTGCCAGCAGCTTAGCTAAGACTAGCGGGTTGGTGTATTTT
j_gene: TRBJ2-3
v_gene: TRBV7-9
abundance: NA
d_gene: TRBD2

CDR3aa: CSGTGNSGNTIYF
CDR3nt: TGCAGCGGTACAGGGAACTCTGGAAACACCATATATTTT
j_gene: TRBJ1-3
v_gene: TRBV29-1
abundance: NA
d_gene: NA

CDR3aa: CASSNPTGARTDTQYF
CDR3nt: TGTGCCAGCAGTAACCCAACAGGGGCCCGCACAGATACGCAGTATTTT
j_gene: TRBJ2-3
v_gene: TRBV7-3
abundance: NA
d_gene: TRBD1

CDR3aa: CASSIGPGQGKYEQYF
CDR3nt: TGTGCCAGTAGTATAGGACCGGGACAGGGGAAATACGAGCAGTACTTC
j_gene: TRBJ2-7
v_gene: TRBV19
abundance: NA
d_gene: TRBD1

CDR3aa: CASSLRGANYGYTF
CDR3nt: TGTGCCAGCAGTCTAAGGGGTGCCAACTATGGCTACACCTTC
j_gene: TRBJ1-2
v_gene: TRBV27
abundance: NA
d_gene: NA

CDR3aa: CASSGRSALYF
CDR3nt: TGTGCCAGCAGTGGAAGGAGTGCGTTGTACTTC
j_gene: TRBJ2-7
v_gene: TRBV2
abundance: NA
d_gene: NA

CDR3aa: CASSLTGERALHF
CDR3nt: TGTGCCAGCAGCTTGACAGGGGAGCGGGCCCTCCACTTT
j_gene: TRBJ1-6
v_gene: TRBV6-9
abundance: NA
d_gene: TRBD1

CDR3aa: CASSLTEGKQYF
CDR3nt: TGCGCCAGCAGCCTTACGGAGGGGAAGCAGTACTTC
j_gene: TRBJ2-7
v_gene: TRBV4-1
abundance: NA
d_gene: NA

CDR3aa: CASRRGQGGSNQPQHF
CDR3nt: TGTGCCAGCAGGCGAGGACAGGGGGGAAGCAATCAGCCCCAGCATTTT
j_gene: TRBJ1-5
v_gene: TRBV2
abundance: once
d_gene: TRBD1

CDR3aa: CASSGRRGGDGYTF
CDR3nt: TGTGCCAGCAGTGGGAGAAGAGGGGGCGATGGCTACACCTTC
j_gene: TRBJ1-2
v_gene: TRBV6-1
abundance: NA
d_gene: TRBD1

CDR3aa: CASSQGSADNEQFF
CDR3nt: TGTGCCAGCAGCCAAGGTTCGGCGGACAATGAGCAGTTCTTC
j_gene: TRBJ2-1
v_gene: TRBV14
abundance: medium-sized
d_gene: NA

CDR3aa: CASSFKETQYF
CDR3nt: TGTGCCAGCAGTTTCAAAGAGACCCAGTACTTC
j_gene: TRBJ2-5
v_gene: TRBV27
abundance: few
d_gene: NA

CDR3aa: CASRIGLAGGQQFF
CDR3nt: TGCGCCAGCAGGATCGGACTAGCGGGGGGACAGCAGTTCTTC
j_gene: TRBJ2-1
v_gene: TRBV5-1
abundance: NA
d_gene: TRBD2

CDR3aa: CASSPELGRVSDTQYF
CDR3nt: TGTGCCAGCAGTCCTGAACTCGGGAGAGTATCAGATACGCAGTATTTT
j_gene: TRBJ2-3
v_gene: TRBV5-8
abundance: few
d_gene: NA

CDR3aa: CASRTGTGMTPLHF
CDR3nt: TGTGCCAGCAGGACCGGGACAGGCATGACACCCCTCCACTTT
j_gene: TRBJ1-6
v_gene: TRBV11-2
abundance: NA
d_gene: TRBD1

CDR3aa: CASSEMDEQFF
CDR3nt: TGTGCCAGCAGTGAAATGGATGAGCAGTTCTTC
j_gene: TRBJ2-1
v_gene: TRBV2
abundance: NA
d_gene: NA

CDR3aa: CASSFGWGRGEQFF
CDR3nt: TGTGCCAGCAGTTTCGGTTGGGGGCGGGGTGAGCAGTTCTTC
j_gene: TRBJ2-1
v_gene: TRBV28
abundance: NA
d_gene: NA

CDR3aa: CASSLDGASQWQYF
CDR3nt: TGTGCCAGCAGCTTAGACGGGGCGTCTCAGTGGCAGTACTTC
j_gene: TRBJ2-7
v_gene: TRBV28
abundance: NA
d_gene: NA

CDR3aa: CASPRQGVAFF
CDR3nt: TGCGCCAGCCCTCGGCAGGGGGTTGCTTTCTTT
j_gene: TRBJ1-1
v_gene: TRBV10-2
abundance: NA
d_gene: TRBD1

CDR3aa: CACVSRWDYGYTF
CDR3nt: TGTGCCTGCGTATCGAGGTGGGACTATGGCTACACCTTC
j_gene: TRBJ1-2
v_gene: TRBV6-1
abundance: NA
d_gene: NA

CDR3aa: CASRGGRGLVTDTQYF
CDR3nt: TGTGCCAGCCGTGGGGGGCGGGGGCTGGTCACAGATACGCAGTATTTT
j_gene: TRBJ2-3
v_gene: TRBV28
abundance: NA
d_gene: NA

CDR3aa: CASSQEGSLFF
CDR3nt: TGCGCCAGCAGCCAAGAAGGGTCTCTGTTTTTT
j_gene: TRBJ1-4
v_gene: TRBV4-1
abundance: NA
d_gene: NA

CDR3aa: CASSLTRGRDEQYF
CDR3nt: TGTGCCAGCAGTCTTACCAGGGGGCGAGACGAGCAGTACTTC
j_gene: TRBJ2-7
v_gene: TRBV28
abundance: NA
d_gene: TRBD1

CDR3aa: CASSRTPSETDTQYF
CDR3nt: TGCGCCAGCAGCCGGACACCCTCAGAGACAGATACGCAGTATTTT
j_gene: TRBJ2-3
v_gene: TRBV4-1
abundance: NA
d_gene: NA

CDR3aa: CASSLTGIGAGNTEAFF
CDR3nt: TGTGCCAGCAGTCTAACCGGGATTGGGGCCGGGAACACTGAAGCTTTCTTT
j_gene: TRBJ1-1
v_gene: TRBV7-8
abundance: NA
d_gene: NA

CDR3aa: CAIAGDFSNQPQHF
CDR3nt: TGTGCCATCGCCGGGGATTTCAGCAATCAGCCCCAGCATTTT
j_gene: TRBJ1-5
v_gene: TRBV10-3
abundance: NA
d_gene: NA

CDR3aa: CASSTWTGGEGYTF
CDR3nt: TGTGCCAGCAGTACATGGACAGGGGGCGAAGGCTACACCTTC
j_gene: TRBJ1-2
v_gene: TRBV2
abundance: NA
d_gene: TRBD1

CDR3aa: CASRQGVSNEQFF
CDR3nt: TGTGCCAGCAGACAGGGGGTGAGCAATGAGCAGTTCTTC
j_gene: TRBJ2-1
v_gene: TRBV2
abundance: NA
d_gene: TRBD1

CDR3aa: CASTRTGGNTGELFF
CDR3nt: TGTGCCAGTACCAGGACAGGGGGTAACACCGGGGAGCTGTTTTTT
j_gene: TRBJ2-2
v_gene: TRBV19
abundance: NA
d_gene: TRBD1

CDR3aa: CASSLSSRNRGYNEQFF
CDR3nt: TGTGCCAGCAGTTTATCAAGTCGGAACAGGGGGTACAATGAGCAGTTCTTC
j_gene: TRBJ2-1
v_gene: TRBV27
abundance: NA
d_gene: TRBD1

CDR3aa: CASSLAGQNEKLFF
CDR3nt: TGTGCCAGCAGCTTGGCGGGGCAAAATGAAAAACTGTTTTTT
j_gene: TRBJ1-4
v_gene: TRBV5-6
abundance: once
d_gene: NA

CDR3aa: CARSQGTGQETQYF
CDR3nt: TGCGCCAGATCACAGGGGACAGGCCAAGAGACCCAGTACTTC
j_gene: TRBJ2-5
v_gene: TRBV10-1
abundance: NA
d_gene: TRBD1

CDR3aa: CASNRVDGSSPLHF
CDR3nt: TGTGCCAGCAATCGGGTCGACGGCAGTTCACCCCTCCACTTT
j_gene: TRBJ1-6
v_gene: TRBV28
abundance: NA
d_gene: NA

CDR3aa: CASSYEGRGNGYTF
CDR3nt: TGTGCCAGCAGTTACGAGGGCAGGGGGAATGGCTACACCTTC
j_gene: TRBJ1-2
v_gene: TRBV6-6
abundance: NA
d_gene: TRBD1